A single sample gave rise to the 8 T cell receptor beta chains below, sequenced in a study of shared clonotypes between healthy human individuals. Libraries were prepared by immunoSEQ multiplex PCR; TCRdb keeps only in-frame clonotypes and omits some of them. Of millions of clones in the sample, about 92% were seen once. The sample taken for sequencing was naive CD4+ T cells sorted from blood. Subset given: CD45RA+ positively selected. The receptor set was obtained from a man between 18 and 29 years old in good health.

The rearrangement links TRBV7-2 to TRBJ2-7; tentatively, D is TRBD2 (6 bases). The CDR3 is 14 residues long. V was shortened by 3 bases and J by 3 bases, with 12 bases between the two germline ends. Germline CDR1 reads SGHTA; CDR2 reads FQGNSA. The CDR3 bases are TGTGCCAGCAGCTTTAAGGTCGGGAGCTACGAGCAGTACTTC. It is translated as CASSFKVGSYEQYF.

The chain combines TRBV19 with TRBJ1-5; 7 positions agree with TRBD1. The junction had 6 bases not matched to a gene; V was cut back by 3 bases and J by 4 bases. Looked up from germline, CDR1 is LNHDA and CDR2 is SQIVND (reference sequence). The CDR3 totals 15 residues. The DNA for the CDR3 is TGTGCCAGTAGTATCGTCTCACAGGGGAATCAGCCCCAGCATTTT. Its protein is CASSIVSQGNQPQHF.

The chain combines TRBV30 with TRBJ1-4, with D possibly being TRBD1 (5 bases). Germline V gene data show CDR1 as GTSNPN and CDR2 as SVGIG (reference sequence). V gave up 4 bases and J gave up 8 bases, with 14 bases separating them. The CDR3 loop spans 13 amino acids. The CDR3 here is CAWTRDRGEKLFF. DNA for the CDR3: TGTGCCTGGACCCGGGACCGTGGAGAAAAACTGTTTTTT. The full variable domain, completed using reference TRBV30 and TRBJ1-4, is SQTIHQWPATLVQPVGSPLSLECTVEGTSNPNLYWYRQAAGRGLQLLFYSVGIGQISSEVPQNLSASRPQDRQFILSSKKLLLSDSGFYLCAWTRDRGEKLFFGSGTQLSVL.

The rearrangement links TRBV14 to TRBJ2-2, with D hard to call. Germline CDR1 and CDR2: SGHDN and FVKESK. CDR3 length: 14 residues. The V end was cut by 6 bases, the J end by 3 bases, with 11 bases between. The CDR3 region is CASRPGVYTGELFF. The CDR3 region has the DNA TGTGCCAGCAGGCCGGGCGTGTACACCGGGGAGCTGTTTTTT. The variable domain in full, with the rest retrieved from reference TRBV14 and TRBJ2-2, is EAGVTQFPSHSVIEKGQTVTLRCDPISGHDNLYWYRRVMGKEIKFLLHFVKESKQDESGMPNNRFLAERTGGTYSTLKVQPAELEDSGVYFCASRPGVYTGELFFGEGSRLTVL.

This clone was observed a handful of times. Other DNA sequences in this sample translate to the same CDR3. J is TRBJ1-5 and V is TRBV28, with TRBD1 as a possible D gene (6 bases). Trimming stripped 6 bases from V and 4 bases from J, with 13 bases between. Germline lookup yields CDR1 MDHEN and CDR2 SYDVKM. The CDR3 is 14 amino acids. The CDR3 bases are TGTGCCAGCAGGCAGGGGTTTCGGAATCAGCCCCAGCATTTT. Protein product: CASRQGFRNQPQHF.

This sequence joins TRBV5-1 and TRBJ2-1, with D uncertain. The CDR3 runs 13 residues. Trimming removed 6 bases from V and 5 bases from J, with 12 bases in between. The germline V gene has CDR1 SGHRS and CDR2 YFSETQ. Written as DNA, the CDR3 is TGCGCCAGCAAGGTGGGTCTAAACAATGAGCAGTTCTTC. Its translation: CASKVGLNNEQFF.

The CDR3 reads CAISFDRGNSQETQYF. The CDR3 DNA follows: TGTGCCATCAGTTTCGATCGGGGGAACTCACAAGAGACCCAGTACTTC. The chain couples TRBV10-3 to TRBJ2-5; tentative D call: TRBD2 (6 bases). This CDR3 has 16 amino acids. Trimming removed 5 bases at V and 2 bases at J, with 18 bases between. CDR1 is ENHRY, CDR2 SYGVKD, per germline.

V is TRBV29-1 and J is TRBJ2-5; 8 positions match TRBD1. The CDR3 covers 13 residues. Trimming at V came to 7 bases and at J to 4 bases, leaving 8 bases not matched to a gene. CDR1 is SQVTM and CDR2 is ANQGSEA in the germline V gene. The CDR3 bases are TGCAGCGCAAGGGACAGGACGGGAGAGACCCAGTACTTC. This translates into CSARDRTGETQYF.